Following are 29 T cell receptor beta chains from one sample sequenced in a study of cytomegalovirus exposure and HLA in healthy donors. With 60 Vbeta and 13 Jbeta primers, the PCR was carried out. This table comes from immunoSEQ multiplex PCR, and its TCRdb copy is limited to in-frame clones, with some not included. The sample includes some 100,000 clones, approximately 77% of them seen just once. Sequences were obtained from PBMCs. The receptors were gathered from a male donor in good health and CMV-seropositive.

V is TRBV7-2 and J is TRBJ1-2; TRBD1 matches at 12 bases. Looked up from germline, CDR1 is SGHTA and CDR2 is FQGNSA. Trimming took 1 base from V and 8 from J; bases not matched to a gene: 5. There are 15 residues in the CDR3. DNA for the CDR3: TGTGCCAGCAGCTTAGTCGGGACAGGGGGCGACGGCTACACCTTC. The encoded protein is CASSLVGTGGDGYTF. Full variable domain (remainder filled in from reference TRBV7-2 and TRBJ1-2): GAGVSQSPSNKVTEKGKDVELRCDPISGHTALYWYRQSLGQGLEFLIYFQGNSAPDKSGLPSDRFSAERTGGSVSTLTIQRTQQEDSAVYLCASSLVGTGGDGYTFGSGTRLTVV.

J is TRBJ2-5 and V is TRBV11-3; a possible D gene is TRBD2 (7 bases). Germline V gene sequence: CDR1 SGHNT, CDR2 YENEEA. This CDR3 is 16 amino acids long. V was trimmed by 5 bases and J by 3 bases, leaving 19 bases between them. The CDR3: CASSPLEGGREETQYF. DNA for the CDR3: TGTGCCAGCAGCCCCCTAGAGGGGGGGCGAGAAGAGACCCAGTACTTC.

The chain recombines TRBV19 with TRBJ1-2, with D unresolved. The ends were cut back, 3 bases at V and 1 base at J, with 15 bases in the middle. The germline V gene has CDR1 LNHDA and CDR2 SQIVND (reference sequence). This CDR3 has 16 amino acids. CDR3 nucleotide sequence: TGTGCCAGTAGTATGGGGATCGGAGGCAGTAACTATGGCTACACCTTC. Its translation: CASSMGIGGSNYGYTF.

The rearrangement links TRBV25-1 to TRBJ1-1; 8 bases fit TRBD1. Per germline, CDR1 MGHDK and CDR2 SYGVNS. Trimming removed 8 bases from V and 7 bases from J; junction bases left unmatched: 15. The CDR3 has 15 amino acids. CDR3 DNA: TGTGCCAGCGCCTTCAGGGGGCGGGGGCGGGATGAAGCTTTCTTT. Amino acid sequence: CASAFRGRGRDEAFF. The whole variable domain, remainder taken from reference TRBV25-1 and TRBJ1-1, is EADIYQTPRYLVIGTGKKITLECSQTMGHDKMYWYQQDPGMELHLIHYSYGVNSTEKGDLSSESTVSRIRTEHFPLTLESARPSHTSQYLCASAFRGRGRDEAFFGQGTRLTVV.

The chain is built from TRBV2 and TRBJ1-2, with D unclear. Looked up from germline, CDR1 is SNHLY and CDR2 is FYNNEI. This CDR3 has 13 amino acids. V lost 4 bases and J lost 7, with 13 bases in between. CDR3 in DNA: TGTGCCAGCAGTGTTGTCCCCGAGAGTGGCTACACCTTC. Encoded protein: CASSVVPESGYTF.

The J gene is TRBJ1-1, the V gene TRBV7-2; no reliable D call. CDR1 SGHTA and CDR2 FQGNSA come from the germline V gene. The V end lost 5 bases, the J end lost 1 base, and 17 bases lay between the germline ends. CDR3 length: 16 amino acids. In DNA form, the CDR3 reads TGTGCCAGCAGCCCACCCCCGGGGTCTAGGAACACTGAAGCTTTCTTT. Its protein is CASSPPPGSRNTEAFF. Looking up the rest from reference TRBV7-2 and TRBJ1-1 gives the full variable domain: GAGVSQSPSNKVTEKGKDVELRCDPISGHTALYWYRQSLGQGLEFLIYFQGNSAPDKSGLPSDRFSAERTGGSVSTLTIQRTQQEDSAVYLCASSPPPGSRNTEAFFGQGTRLTVV.

J is TRBJ2-7 and V is TRBV19; D gene ambiguous. The CDR3 is 14 amino acids. Between the trimmed V and J ends, which lost 0 bases and 0 bases, there was a span of 6 bases. Germline CDR1 is LNHDA and CDR2 is SQIVND (reference sequence). The CDR3 spells CASSIEGRSYEQYF. The CDR3 nucleotides are TGTGCCAGTAGTATAGAGGGCCGCTCCTACGAGCAGTACTTC.

The chain joins TRBV6-5 to TRBJ2-7; 10 bases fit TRBD1. V gave up 0 bases and J gave up 3 bases; unmatched junction bases: 2. There are 15 residues in the CDR3. Germline assignment: CDR1 MNHEY and CDR2 SVGAGI. The CDR3 loop reads CASSYSRDRGYEQYF. In nucleotides, the CDR3 is TGTGCCAGCAGTTACTCTAGGGACAGGGGCTACGAGCAGTACTTC.

Points on this clone: Other DNA sequences in this sample translate to the same CDR3. V and J are TRBV5-1 and TRBJ2-2; no clear D. The V gene lost 1 base and the J gene lost 1 base, with 5 bases spanning the gap. The CDR3 spans 14 residues. Germline V gives CDR1 SGHRS, CDR2 YFSETQ. The CDR3 nucleotides are TGCGCCAGCAGCTTGACGGTGAACACCGGGGAGCTGTTTTTT. Translating gives CASSLTVNTGELFF.

The chain joins TRBV10-3 to TRBJ2-1; TRBD2 matches 10 bases. This CDR3 comprises 14 residues. Germline V gene data show CDR1 as ENHRY and CDR2 as SYGVKD. V dropped 4 bases and J dropped 5; count of bases not matched to a gene: 2. The CDR3 spells CAISVAGGNNEQFF. For the CDR3, the DNA is TGTGCCATCAGTGTAGCGGGGGGAAACAATGAGCAGTTCTTC.

The gene calls are TRBV20-1 and TRBJ2-7, with D maybe TRBD1 (6 bases). The V gene's germline CDR1 is DFQATT and CDR2 SNEGSKA (reference sequence). The CDR3 is made up of 11 amino acids. The germline V and J ends were trimmed by 5 bases and 2 bases, with 7 bases remaining between them. CDR3 residues: CSAEGAYEQYF. The CDR3 bases are TGCAGTGCTGAGGGGGCCTACGAGCAGTACTTC.

The rearrangement uses TRBV19 and TRBJ1-1; TRBD1 agrees at 9 bases. V lost 0 bases and J lost 0; bases outside the gene matches: 5. This CDR3 has 17 amino acids. Germline-derived CDR1 and CDR2 are LNHDA and SQIVND (reference sequence). The CDR3 DNA reads TGTGCCAGTAGTATAGATCCCGGACAGGGGCTGAACACTGAAGCTTTCTTT. This translates into CASSIDPGQGLNTEAFF.

This clone showed up just once. This chain links TRBV29-1 with TRBJ1-1; perhaps TRBD1 as D (6 bases). The V end was cut by 6 bases, the J end by 7 bases, with 12 bases between. Germline values: CDR1 SQVTM, CDR2 ANQGSEA. The CDR3 length is 11 residues. The CDR3 DNA is TGCAGCGTGGGGCGAGGGGGTGAAGCTTTCTTT. This codes for CSVGRGGEAFF.

CDR3: CASRLQGATTEAFF. In nucleotides, the CDR3 is TGTGCCAGCAGGCTACAGGGGGCTACCACTGAAGCTTTCTTT. The V call is TRBV27, the J call TRBJ1-1; 9 positions agree with TRBD1. The V gene end was trimmed by 6 bases and the J gene end by 4 bases; junction bases not matched to a gene: 6. Germline V lookup: CDR1 MNHEY, CDR2 SMNVEV (reference sequence). This CDR3 is 14 amino acids long.

The J gene is TRBJ2-6, the V gene TRBV4-3; D unclear. Trimming pared 0 bases from V and 4 bases from J, leaving 7 bases between. The CDR3 loop spans 15 amino acids. The V gene's germline CDR1 is LGHNA and CDR2 YSLEER. The CDR3 region is CASSQELSGANVLTF. CDR3 bases: TGCGCCAGCAGCCAAGAACTTTCCGGGGCCAACGTCCTGACTTTC.

The rearrangement links TRBV5-5 to TRBJ1-1; unclear D gene. Per germline, CDR1 SGHKS and CDR2 YYEKEE (reference sequence). The germline V and J ends were trimmed by 4 bases and 1 base, with 11 bases remaining between them. CDR3 length equals 14 residues. CDR3 in amino acids: CASSRGVTNTEAFF. As DNA, the CDR3 is TGTGCCAGCAGCCGCGGGGTTACGAACACTGAAGCTTTCTTT.

The V and J genes are TRBV5-6 and TRBJ1-4, with 8 nucleotides matching TRBD1. The CDR3 loop spans 17 amino acids. V lost 3 bases to trimming and J lost 0 bases; unmatched junction nucleotides: 7. The V gene's germline CDR1 is SGHDT and CDR2 YYEEEE. CDR3 protein: CASSYVDRESTNEKLFF. CDR3 DNA sequence: TGTGCCAGCAGCTACGTGGACAGGGAGTCAACTAATGAAAAACTGTTTTTT. Full variable domain (outside the CDR3, taken from reference TRBV5-6 and TRBJ1-4): DAGVTQSPTHLIKTRGQQVTLRCSPKSGHDTVSWYQQALGQGPQFIFQYYEEEERQRGNFPDRFSGHQFPNYSSELNVNALLLGDSALYLCASSYVDRESTNEKLFFGSGTQLSVL.

This chain connects TRBV5-1 to TRBJ2-2; D call uncertain. The CDR3 runs to 14 residues. V gave up 2 bases and J gave up 1 base, with 6 bases separating them. Per germline, CDR1 SGHRS and CDR2 YFSETQ. The CDR3 DNA is TGCGCCAGCAGCTTTATAGAGAACACCGGGGAGCTGTTTTTT. Translation gives CASSFIENTGELFF.

V usage is TRBV5-1 and J usage is TRBJ1-2, with 9 bases fitting TRBD1. CDR3 length: 14 residues. CDR1 is SGHRS, CDR2 YFSETQ, per germline. Trimming took 3 bases from V and 6 from J; bases not matched to a gene: 6. The CDR3 sequence is CASSYYGQGHGYTF. In DNA form, the CDR3 reads TGCGCCAGCAGCTACTACGGACAGGGGCATGGCTACACCTTC.

J is TRBJ2-3 and V is TRBV15; 9 nucleotides match TRBD1. In germline, CDR1 is LNHNV, CDR2 YYDKDF (reference sequence). The CDR3 runs to 15 residues. J was trimmed by 2 bases and V by 6 bases; bases with no gene match: 6. The CDR3 protein is CATRKDRGYTDTQYF. CDR3 DNA sequence: TGTGCCACCAGGAAGGACAGGGGTTACACAGATACGCAGTATTTT.

The chain is built from TRBV4-1 and TRBJ2-7, with 11 bases that match TRBD1. Per the germline V gene, CDR1 is MGHRA and CDR2 is YSYEKL. This CDR3 has 17 amino acids. V shed 0 bases and J 3 bases; nucleotides not matched to a gene: 7. The CDR3 DNA reads as TGCGCCAGCAGCCAAGAGGGTGTCGGGACAGGGGGCTACGAGCAGTACTTC. It is translated as CASSQEGVGTGGYEQYF.

V usage is TRBV4-2 and J usage is TRBJ1-5; tentative D call: TRBD1 (5 bases). With 1 base removed from V and 0 bases from J, the gap between germline ends came to 7 bases. The CDR3 length is 15 residues. CDR1 is LGHNA, CDR2 YNFKEQ, per germline. In DNA, the CDR3 is TGTGCCAGCAGCCAAGGGACAACTAGCAATCAGCCCCAGCATTTT. Its translation is CASSQGTTSNQPQHF.

The V and J genes are TRBV18 and TRBJ2-7, with D tentatively TRBD2 (5 bases). V dropped 0 bases and J dropped 3 bases, with 9 bases sitting between them. The CDR3 loop spans 14 amino acids. The germline gives CDR1 KGHSH, CDR2 LQKENI. Here the CDR3 DNA reads TGTGCCAGCTCACCACCAAGCGGAATCTACGAGCAGTACTTC. Protein sequence: CASSPPSGIYEQYF.

This clone was found once. V gene TRBV5-1 combines with J gene TRBJ2-5, with a weak D call TRBD1 (5 bases). The V gene lost 1 base and the J gene lost 2 bases, with 15 bases spanning the gap. This CDR3 contains 16 residues. Germline CDR1 is SGHRS and CDR2 is YFSETQ. CDR3 protein: CASSLTPPQGQETQYF. DNA for the CDR3: TGCGCCAGCAGCTTGACCCCCCCCCAGGGTCAAGAGACCCAGTACTTC.

The rearrangement uses TRBV9 and TRBJ2-7; 7 nucleotides match TRBD1. Germline CDR1 SGDLS, CDR2 YYNGEE. CDR3 length: 14 amino acids. Unmatched junction bases numbered 7, after V lost 5 bases and J lost 2 bases. As DNA, the CDR3 is TGTGCCAGCAGTGAACAGGGGTTCACCTACGAGCAGTACTTC. Translation gives CASSEQGFTYEQYF. Full variable domain (missing parts from reference TRBV9 and TRBJ2-7): DSGVTQTPKHLITATGQRVTLRCSPRSGDLSVYWYQQSLDQGLQFLIQYYNGEERAKGNILERFSAQQFPDLHSELNLSSLELGDSALYFCASSEQGFTYEQYFGPGTRLTVT.

This clone showed up just once. The chain couples TRBV18 to TRBJ1-1; perhaps TRBD1 as D (5 bases). The length of the CDR3 is 17 residues. V shed 0 bases and J shed 4 bases, with 18 bases lying between them. CDR1 is KGHSH, CDR2 LQKENI, per germline. The CDR3 DNA reads as TGTGCCAGCTCACCACCAGCGGGAGTCGGTGGGGGCACTGAAGCTTTCTTT. This encodes CASSPPAGVGGGTEAFF.

V and J are TRBV29-1 and TRBJ2-7; the match to TRBD1 covers 7 bases. CDR1 is SQVTM and CDR2 is ANQGSEA in the germline V gene. V was pared by 2 bases and J by 6 bases, with 10 bases of the junction left unmatched. The CDR3 totals 14 residues. In nucleotides, the CDR3 is TGCAGCGTTGAATCCCCCTCGACAGGGTTCGAGCAGTACTTC. It encodes CSVESPSTGFEQYF.

This chain links TRBV9 with TRBJ2-7, with D possibly being TRBD1 (6 bases). In germline, CDR1 is SGDLS, CDR2 YYNGEE. V lost 3 bases, J lost 3 bases, and 16 bases lay in between. CDR3 length: 15 residues. The CDR3 bases are TGTGCCAGCAGCGAGACAGGAGGACCCCTCTACGAGCAGTACTTC. Amino acids: CASSETGGPLYEQYF.

V is TRBV6-5 and J is TRBJ1-4; D unclear. This CDR3 is built from 13 residues. V shed 5 bases and J shed 4 bases, with 8 bases lying between them. Germline V gives CDR1 MNHEY, CDR2 SVGAGI. CDR3 DNA sequence: TGTGCCAGCAGTGAGGAGGGTAATGAAAAACTGTTTTTT. It encodes CASSEEGNEKLFF.